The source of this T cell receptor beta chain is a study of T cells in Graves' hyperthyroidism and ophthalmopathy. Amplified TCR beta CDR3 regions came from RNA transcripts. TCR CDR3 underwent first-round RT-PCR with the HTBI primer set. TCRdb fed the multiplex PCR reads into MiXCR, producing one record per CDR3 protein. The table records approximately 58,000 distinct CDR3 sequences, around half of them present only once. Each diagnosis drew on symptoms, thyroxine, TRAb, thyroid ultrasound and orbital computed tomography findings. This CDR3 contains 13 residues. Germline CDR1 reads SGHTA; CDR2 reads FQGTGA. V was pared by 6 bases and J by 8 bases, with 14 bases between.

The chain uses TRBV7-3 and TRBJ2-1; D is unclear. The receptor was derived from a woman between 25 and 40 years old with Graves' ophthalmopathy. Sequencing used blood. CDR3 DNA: TGTGCCAGCAGATTGGGGTCCGGCGATGAGCAGTTCTTC. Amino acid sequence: CASRLGSGDEQFF.